Below are 25 T cell receptor beta chains sequenced from a single sample in a study of spatial heterogeneity in lung cancer. TCRdb passed the 5' RACE reads through MiXCR, listing each CDR3 protein once. The sample shows roughly 1,500 distinct CDR3 sequences, about a sixth of them seen only once. General study points: Counts of expanded intratumoral alpha and beta TCRs tracked tumor mutation counts.

Their antigens remain unidentified. Time point noted: sample taken at primary tumor resection. This specimen consisted of lung tumor tissue, obtained at surgery. The origin of the receptors is a male donor with early-stage non-small cell lung cancer.

Concerning this clonotype itself: This beta chain is a stray sequence in a library constructed for alpha chains; its clone size is not meaningful. The gene calls are TRBV19 and TRBJ1-5; D may be TRBD1 (6 bases). Trimming removed 7 bases from V and 4 bases from J, with 17 bases in between. In germline, CDR1 is LNHDA, CDR2 SQIVND (reference sequence). This CDR3 is 15 amino acids long. The CDR3: CASKGRTGQNQPQHF. The CDR3 DNA reads TGTGCCAGTAAGGGCCGAACAGGACAGAATCAGCCCCAGCATTTT.

By frequency in the sample, this clonotype is medium-sized (0.01 to 0.1%). This beta chain appears as a stray read in a library generated for alpha chains; its size is not informative. The V gene is TRBV27, the J gene TRBJ2-7, with D possibly TRBD1 on 6 matching bases. Germline V lookup: CDR1 MNHEY, CDR2 SMNVEV (reference sequence). The CDR3 is made up of 13 amino acids. The V and J ends lost 2 bases and 1 base respectively, with 6 bases between them. The CDR3 here is CASSLQGSYEQYF. The CDR3 bases are TGTGCCAGCAGTTTACAGGGGTCCTACGAGCAGTACTTC.

As concerns this clonotype: The size of this beta chain means little, since it is a stray read in a library made for alpha chains. The J gene is TRBJ2-7, the V gene TRBV5-5; 8 nucleotides match TRBD1. CDR3 length: 14 amino acids. In germline, CDR1 is SGHKS, CDR2 YYEKEE (reference sequence). With 6 bases clipped from V and 4 bases from J, the junction kept 9 bases outside the gene matches. This CDR3 reads CASTRQGFGYEQYF. In DNA form, the CDR3 reads TGTGCCAGCACCCGACAGGGGTTCGGGTACGAGCAGTACTTC.

By sample fraction, this clonotype is medium-sized. This beta chain slipped into a library made for alpha chains as a stray read, so its size is not meaningful. The chain has TRBV7-2 and TRBJ1-5, with TRBD1 matching 9 bases. The J segment lost 6 bases and the V segment lost 5 bases, leaving 8 bases of the junction unmatched. The CDR3 extends over 15 amino acids. Germline values: CDR1 SGHTA, CDR2 FQGNSA. In nucleotides, the CDR3 is TGTGCCAGCAGCCCAGGGACAGGGTCCAGTCAGCCCCAGCATTTT. Its protein product is CASSPGTGSSQPQHF. The whole variable domain, filled in from reference TRBV7-2 and TRBJ1-5, reads GAGVSQSPSNKVTEKGKDVELRCDPISGHTALYWYRQSLGQGLEFLIYFQGNSAPDKSGLPSDRFSAERTGGSVSTLTIQRTQQEDSAVYLCASSPGTGSSQPQHFGDGTRLSIL.

By its share, this clonotype is large (0.1 to 1%). The library was designed around alpha chains, so this beta chain is a stray read whose abundance carries little weight. The chain carries TRBV6-2 or TRBV6-3 and TRBJ2-1, with D possibly TRBD2 on 6 matching bases. V was clipped by 2 bases and J by 12 bases, with 23 bases between them. CDR3 size: 16 residues. Germline V gene sequence: CDR1 MNHEY, CDR2 SVGEGT. The CDR3 region is CASSYPTAGIRKGQFF. The CDR3 DNA reads TGTGCCAGCAGTTACCCAACGGCGGGGATTAGGAAAGGGCAGTTCTTC.

By share, this clonotype ranks as medium-sized (0.01 to 0.1%). The library was prepared for alpha chains; this beta chain is a stray read, so its frequency means little. This chain joins TRBV5-1 and TRBJ1-1; D is possibly TRBD1 (6 bases). V lost 0 bases to trimming and J lost 5 bases, with 11 bases between them. The CDR3 is made up of 14 amino acids. Germline values: CDR1 SGHRS, CDR2 YFSETQ. CDR3 in DNA: TGCGCCAGCAGCTTGGAGCGGAGGGGGACTGAAGCTTTCTTT. It translates to CASSLERRGTEAFF. The whole variable domain, remainder taken from reference TRBV5-1 and TRBJ1-1, is KAGVTQTPRYLIKTRGQQVTLSCSPISGHRSVSWYQQTPGQGLQFLFEYFSETQRNKGNFPGRFSGRQFSNSRSEMNVSTLELGDSALYLCASSLERRGTEAFFGQGTRLTVV.

Judged by abundance, this clonotype is medium-sized. This beta chain slipped into a library made for alpha chains as a stray read, so its size is not meaningful. The CDR3 region is CASSVLLDRGNTEAFF. DNA for the CDR3: TGTGCCAGCAGTGTACTACTCGACAGGGGCAACACTGAAGCTTTCTTT. The chain is built from TRBV28 and TRBJ1-1, with 8 positions matching TRBD1. With V trimmed by 5 bases and J by 2 bases, 10 bases remained unmatched. Germline CDR1 is MDHEN and CDR2 is SYDVKM. The CDR3 loop spans 16 amino acids. Full variable domain (rest looked up from reference TRBV28 and TRBJ1-1): DVKVTQSSRYLVKRTGEKVFLECVQDMDHENMFWYRQDPGLGLRLIYFSYDVKMKEKGDIPEGYSVSREKKERFSLILESASTNQTSMYLCASSVLLDRGNTEAFFGQGTRLTVV.

This clonotype is labeled as large. This beta chain is off target for a library built for alpha chains, so its abundance means little. This rearrangement joins TRBV7-9 to TRBJ2-7, with no clear D. Germline V gives CDR1 SEHNR, CDR2 FQNEAQ (reference sequence). CDR3 length: 13 residues. V lost 7 bases and J lost 4, with 14 bases in between. CDR3 sequence: CASTNSVGYEQYF. In DNA form, the CDR3 reads TGTGCCAGCACCAACTCGGTAGGGTACGAGCAGTACTTC.

This clonotype is medium-sized within its sample. This beta chain turned up in a library designed for alpha chains; as an off-target read, its abundance says little. This chain connects TRBV19 to TRBJ1-5; tentative D call: TRBD1 (5 bases). Germline CDR1 reads LNHDA; CDR2 reads SQIVND (reference sequence). The CDR3 is made up of 14 amino acids. The V gene lost 4 bases and the J gene lost 2 bases, with 9 bases spanning the gap. CDR3: CASSNQGGNQPQHF. The CDR3 nucleotides read TGTGCCAGTAGTAATCAGGGAGGCAATCAGCCCCAGCATTTT. Using reference TRBV19 and TRBJ1-5 for the parts outside the CDR3, the full variable domain is DGGITQSPKYLFRKEGQNVTLSCEQNLNHDAMYWYRQDPGQGLRLIYYSQIVNDFQKGDIAEGYSVSREKKESFPLTVTSAQKNPTAFYLCASSNQGGNQPQHFGDGTRLSIL.

With regard to this clonotype: A library prepared for alpha chains yielded this beta chain as an off-target read; its size is of little meaning. The chain recombines TRBV15 with TRBJ2-7, with D tentatively TRBD1 (5 bases). Germline V CDR1 and CDR2: LNHNV, YYDKDF (reference sequence). This CDR3 has 16 residues. V was clipped by 3 bases and J by 7 bases, with 22 bases between them. The CDR3 reads CATSSSWVAGQLEQYF. DNA of the CDR3: TGTGCCACCAGCAGTTCCTGGGTCGCTGGACAACTGGAGCAGTACTTC.

By share of the sample, this clonotype is medium-sized (0.01 to 0.1%). As an off-target read in a library built for alpha chains, this beta chain has a frequency of little significance. This rearrangement joins TRBV7-3 to TRBJ2-7; a weak D match, TRBD1 (6 bases). This CDR3 is built from 15 residues. The ends were cut back, 4 bases at V and 7 bases at J, with 20 bases in the middle. Germline V lookup: CDR1 SGHTA, CDR2 FQGTGA. The CDR3 loop reads CASSSGQLGTFEQYF. CDR3 DNA: TGTGCCAGCAGCTCAGGACAGCTAGGCACCTTTGAGCAGTACTTC.

In this sample, this clonotype is large. The library was prepared for alpha chains; this beta chain is a stray read, so its frequency means little. This chain links TRBV29-1 with TRBJ2-7, with D tentatively TRBD1 (6 bases). This CDR3 contains 11 residues. The germline gives CDR1 SQVTM, CDR2 ANQGSEA. With 5 bases removed from V and 4 bases from J, the gap between germline ends came to 9 bases. In DNA, the CDR3 is TGCAGCGTTACAGACAGGTACGAGCAGTACTTC. It specifies CSVTDRYEQYF.

With regard to this clonotype: This beta chain slipped into a library made for alpha chains as a stray read, so its size is not meaningful. The V and J genes are TRBV5-1 and TRBJ2-5, with D tentatively TRBD1 (5 bases). The germline gives CDR1 SGHRS, CDR2 YFSETQ. This CDR3 has 14 amino acids. Trimming took 0 bases from V and 5 from J, leaving 11 bases between them. CDR3 in amino acids: CASSLGQGSETQYF. The DNA of the CDR3 is TGCGCCAGCAGCTTGGGGCAGGGAAGCGAGACCCAGTACTTC.

By its share, this clonotype is large. This beta chain turned up in a library designed for alpha chains; as an off-target read, its abundance says little. This chain links TRBV10-3 with TRBJ1-4, with unresolved D. Trimming took 4 bases from V and 7 from J, leaving 13 bases between them. CDR1 and CDR2 from the germline V gene are ENHRY and SYGVKD. CDR3 size: 14 residues. For the CDR3, the DNA is TGTGCCATCAGTGCCGGGGTACAAGGTGAAAAACTGTTTTTT. Its protein product is CAISAGVQGEKLFF.

This clonotype rates as medium-sized. A library prepared for alpha chains yielded this beta chain as an off-target read; its size is of little meaning. The rearrangement uses TRBV4-2 and TRBJ1-2, with D hard to call. The germline V gene encodes CDR1 LGHNA and CDR2 YNFKEQ. The V end was cut by 0 bases, the J end by 8 bases, with 10 bases between. The CDR3 covers 13 residues. The DNA of the CDR3 is TGTGCCAGCAGCCAAGATCGAGGGTCCGGCTACACCTTC. It yields the protein CASSQDRGSGYTF.

This clonotype is medium-sized by share. Being off target in a library aimed at alpha chains, this beta chain has a size of little meaning. This chain joins TRBV3-1 and TRBJ1-1; D ambiguous. The CDR3 length is 14 residues. Trimming took 4 bases from V and 1 from J, leaving 10 bases between them. CDR1 and CDR2 (germline): LGHDT, YNNKEL (reference sequence). In nucleotides, the CDR3 is TGTGCCAGCAGCCCCGGGATGGCGAACACTGAAGCTTTCTTT. Residues: CASSPGMANTEAFF.

By sample share, this clonotype is medium-sized. Found in a library prepared for alpha chains, this beta chain is an off-target read, and its abundance has little meaning. The V and J genes are TRBV6-2 or TRBV6-3 and TRBJ2-3; D is possibly TRBD2 (5 bases). This CDR3 has 15 residues. V dropped 5 bases and J dropped 8 bases, with 20 bases sitting between them. From germline, CDR1 is MNHEY and CDR2 SVGEGT. CDR3 sequence reads: CASSPRPVGEGTQYF. As DNA, the CDR3 is TGTGCCAGCAGTCCCCGTCCCGTAGGCGAGGGTACGCAGTATTTT.

This clonotype is categorized as medium-sized (0.01 to 0.1%). This beta chain slipped into a library made for alpha chains as a stray read, so its size is not meaningful. V usage is TRBV7-9 and J usage is TRBJ2-5, with 10 positions matching TRBD1. CDR1 is SEHNR and CDR2 is FQNEAQ in the germline V gene (reference sequence). V lost 4 bases, J lost 5 bases, and 7 bases stayed unmatched. The CDR3 is made up of 15 amino acids. The CDR3 loop is CASSSRQGARETQYF. The CDR3 DNA reads TGTGCCAGCAGCTCGCGACAGGGGGCGCGTGAGACCCAGTACTTC.

This clonotype is deemed medium-sized. The library was prepared for alpha chains; this beta chain is a stray read, so its frequency means little. The chain couples TRBV2 to TRBJ2-5, with unresolved D. This CDR3 has 10 residues. V was clipped by 6 bases and J by 2 bases, with 1 base between them. The germline V gene has CDR1 SNHLY and CDR2 FYNNEI. This CDR3 is CASRQETQYF. The DNA of the CDR3 is TGTGCCAGCAGGCAAGAGACCCAGTACTTC.

This clonotype has only a few counts. The library was built for alpha chains, so this beta chain is an off-target read and its size means little. V is TRBV14 and J is TRBJ1-6, with 8 bases lining up with TRBD1. Germline V gene sequence: CDR1 SGHDN, CDR2 FVKESK. The J segment lost 9 bases and the V segment lost 1 base, leaving 8 bases of the junction unmatched. This CDR3 has 16 amino acids. The DNA for the CDR3 is TGTGCCAGCAGCCAAGCGGCAGGGACAGGAAGTTCACCCCTCCACTTT. Amino acid sequence: CASSQAAGTGSSPLHF.

Sample share makes this clonotype medium-sized. Found in a library prepared for alpha chains, this beta chain is an off-target read, and its abundance has little meaning. The CDR3: CASSLEVGLSSYEQYF. CDR3 nucleotides: TGCGCCAGCAGCTTGGAGGTTGGTCTGAGCTCCTACGAGCAGTACTTC. The rearrangement joins TRBV5-1 to TRBJ2-7; D gene unclear. In germline, CDR1 is SGHRS, CDR2 YFSETQ. The CDR3 consists of 16 residues. Trimming pared 0 bases from V and 0 bases from J, leaving 13 bases between.

In its sample, this clonotype ranks as medium-sized (0.01 to 0.1%). This beta chain is an unintended read in a library built for alpha chains; its size means little. J is TRBJ2-3 and V is TRBV5-4; 10 bases are shared with TRBD2. CDR3 length equals 16 residues. J lost 3 bases, V lost 3 bases, and 7 bases had no gene match. Looked up from germline, CDR1 is SGHNT and CDR2 is YYREEE (reference sequence). Written as DNA, the CDR3 is TGTGCCAGCAGCTGGGGGCTAGCGGGGGTTACAGATACGCAGTATTTT. Translating gives CASSWGLAGVTDTQYF.

This clonotype is judged large. This beta chain appears as a stray read in a library generated for alpha chains; its size is not informative. V usage is TRBV28 and J usage is TRBJ1-1; tentatively, D is TRBD1 (5 bases). The germline V and J ends were trimmed by 5 bases and 3 bases, with 16 bases remaining between them. This CDR3 has 15 residues. In germline, CDR1 is MDHEN, CDR2 SYDVKM. The CDR3 here is CASSLQPGPYTEAFF. Here the CDR3 DNA reads TGTGCCAGCAGTCTCCAACCGGGACCTTACACTGAAGCTTTCTTT.

As for this clonotype: The size of this beta chain means little, since it is a stray read in a library made for alpha chains. V gene TRBV28 combines with J gene TRBJ1-2; a weak D match, TRBD1 (5 bases). The CDR3 length is 15 residues. Between the trimmed V and J ends, which lost 6 bases and 2 bases, there was a span of 16 bases. CDR1 and CDR2 (germline): MDHEN, SYDVKM. The CDR3 here is CASRSTGGPNYGYTF. The CDR3 DNA follows: TGTGCCAGCAGGAGTACGGGGGGTCCCAACTATGGCTACACCTTC.

This clonotype is large (0.1 to 1%) by share. This beta chain is an unintended read in a library built for alpha chains; its size means little. The chain is built from TRBV5-1 and TRBJ2-7, with TRBD1 identical over 9 bases. CDR1 and CDR2 from the germline V gene are SGHRS and YFSETQ. J gave up 5 bases and V 5 bases, and 5 bases lay outside the gene matches. The CDR3 runs to 13 residues. The CDR3 coding sequence is TGCGCCAGCAGAGAGGGACAGGGCGACGAGCAGTACTTC. Its translation is CASREGQGDEQYF.